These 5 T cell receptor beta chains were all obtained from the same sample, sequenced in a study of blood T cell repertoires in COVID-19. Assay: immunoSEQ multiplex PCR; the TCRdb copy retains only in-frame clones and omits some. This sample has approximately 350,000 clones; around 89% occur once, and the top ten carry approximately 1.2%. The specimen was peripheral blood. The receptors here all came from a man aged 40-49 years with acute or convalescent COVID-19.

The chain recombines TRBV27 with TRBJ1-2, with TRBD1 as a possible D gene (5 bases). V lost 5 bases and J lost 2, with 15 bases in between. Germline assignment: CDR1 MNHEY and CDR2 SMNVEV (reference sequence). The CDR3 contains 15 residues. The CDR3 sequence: CASSISGRVNYGYTF. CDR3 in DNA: TGTGCCAGCAGTATAAGTGGCAGGGTCAACTATGGCTACACCTTC.

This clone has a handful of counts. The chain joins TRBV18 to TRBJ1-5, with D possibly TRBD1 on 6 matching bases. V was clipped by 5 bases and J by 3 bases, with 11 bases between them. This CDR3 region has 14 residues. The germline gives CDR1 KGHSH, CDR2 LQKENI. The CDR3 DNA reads TGTGCCAGCTCAACCCGACAGGACAATCAGCCCCAGCATTTT. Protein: CASSTRQDNQPQHF.

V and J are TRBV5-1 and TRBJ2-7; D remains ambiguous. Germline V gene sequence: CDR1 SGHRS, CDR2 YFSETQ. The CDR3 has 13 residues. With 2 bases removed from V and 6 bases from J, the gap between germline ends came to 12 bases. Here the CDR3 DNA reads TGCGCCAGCAGCTTAAACGCTGGTAGCGAGCAGTACTTC. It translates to CASSLNAGSEQYF.

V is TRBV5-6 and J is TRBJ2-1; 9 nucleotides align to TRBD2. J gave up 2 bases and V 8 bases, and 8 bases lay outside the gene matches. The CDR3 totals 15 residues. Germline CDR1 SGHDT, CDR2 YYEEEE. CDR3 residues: CARKMTSGPYNEQFF. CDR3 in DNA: TGTGCCAGGAAGATGACTAGCGGTCCCTACAATGAGCAGTTCTTC. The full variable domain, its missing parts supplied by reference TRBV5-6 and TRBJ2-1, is DAGVTQSPTHLIKTRGQQVTLRCSPKSGHDTVSWYQQALGQGPQFIFQYYEEEERQRGNFPDRFSGHQFPNYSSELNVNALLLGDSALYLCARKMTSGPYNEQFFGPGTRLTVL.

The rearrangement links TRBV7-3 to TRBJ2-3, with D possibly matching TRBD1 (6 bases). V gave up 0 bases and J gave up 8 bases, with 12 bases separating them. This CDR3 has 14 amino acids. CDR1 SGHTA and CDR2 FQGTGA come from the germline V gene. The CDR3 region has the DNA TGTGCCAGCAGCTTAACAGGGGCCAGGGGTACGCAGTATTTT. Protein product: CASSLTGARGTQYF.